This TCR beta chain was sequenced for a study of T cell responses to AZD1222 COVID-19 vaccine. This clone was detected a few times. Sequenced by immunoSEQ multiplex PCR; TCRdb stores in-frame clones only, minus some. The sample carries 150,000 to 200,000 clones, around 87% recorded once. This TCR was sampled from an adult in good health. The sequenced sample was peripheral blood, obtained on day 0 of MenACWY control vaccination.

The CDR3 DNA is TGTGCCAGCAGTTTCAGCGGAAACATTCAGTACTTC. The encoded protein is CASSFSGNIQYF. This rearrangement joins TRBV6-2 or TRBV6-3 to TRBJ2-4, with a weak D call TRBD2 (5 bases). Per the germline V gene, CDR1 is MNHEY and CDR2 is SVGEGT. This CDR3 has 12 residues. The V end lost 4 bases, the J end lost 6 bases, and 7 bases lay between the germline ends.